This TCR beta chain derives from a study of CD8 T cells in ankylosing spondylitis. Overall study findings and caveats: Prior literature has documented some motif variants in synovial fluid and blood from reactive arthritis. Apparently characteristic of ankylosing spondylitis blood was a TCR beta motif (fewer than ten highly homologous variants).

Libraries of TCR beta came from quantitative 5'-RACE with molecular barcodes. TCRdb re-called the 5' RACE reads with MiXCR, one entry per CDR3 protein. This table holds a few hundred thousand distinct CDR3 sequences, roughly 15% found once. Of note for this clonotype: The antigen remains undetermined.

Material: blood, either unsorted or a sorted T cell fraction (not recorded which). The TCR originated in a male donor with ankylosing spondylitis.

CDR3 loop: CASSTALPGGGTYEQYF. Written as DNA, the CDR3 is TGTGCCAGCAGCACCGCGCTCCCGGGCGGGGGAACCTACGAGCAGTACTTC. The chain is built from TRBV5-6 and TRBJ2-7, with 7 bases lining up with TRBD2. Germline CDR1 SGHDT, CDR2 YYEEEE. This CDR3 comprises 17 residues. The trim removed 4 bases at V and 2 bases at J, leaving 15 bases unmatched.